This TCR beta chain was recovered during a study of regulatory T cells in long-lasting Graves disease. Study overall: The study counted Graves' disease as persistent given over 5 years of antithyroid drugs and positive TSH receptor antibodies.

Both iRepertoire HTBI primers and Arm-PCR of CDR3 regions were used to build the TCR beta libraries. TCRdb re-called the multiplex PCR reads through MiXCR, storing one row per CDR3 protein. This sample has approximately 470,000 distinct CDR3 sequences, with more than 20% found just once. This clonotype occurred a few times. The time point: persistent/refractory GD, antithyroid drugs over 5 years with positive TRAb. There was RNA extracted from PBMCs, and the TCR library was made from it. Unmatched junction bases numbered 6, after V lost 5 bases and J lost 2 bases. The germline V gene has CDR1 MNHEY and CDR2 SVGEGT. This CDR3 spans 14 amino acids.

The V and J genes are TRBV6-2 or TRBV6-3 and TRBJ2-7; 7 bases are shared with TRBD1. The receptor was derived from a female donor with Graves disease. Sequencing used peripheral blood mononuclear cells (PBMCs), obtained when the disease was refractory, from a patient treated with antithyroid drugs. The CDR3 protein is CASSQTGTPYEQYF. The DNA of the CDR3 is TGTGCCAGCAGTCAGACAGGGACACCCTACGAGCAGTACTTC.